This paragraph reports one T cell receptor beta chain. What it binds is not known. Using immunoSEQ multiplex PCR, the repertoire was profiled, and TCRdb retains in-frame clones only, with some absent. Of 150,000 to 200,000 clones listed, approximately 90% are singletons. This sample was included in a study of T cell responses to AZD1222 COVID-19 vaccine. Study-wide background: Second-dose groups at about 4 or about 12 weeks were pooled. Study findings and constraints: Mostly white British, mostly female donors; authors suggested clonal diversity may be underestimated. Spike-specific TCR breadth and depth rose after two AZD1222 doses. Along spike, vaccine-associated CD4 TCRs were found throughout, with dominance at 160-218 and 743-854.

The CDR3 runs to 14 residues. The V gene end was trimmed by 4 bases and the J gene end by 4 bases; junction bases not matched to a gene: 3. CDR1 SNHLY and CDR2 FYNNEI come from the germline V gene. The sample here was peripheral blood, taken on day 0 of AZD1222 vaccination. The gene calls are TRBV2 and TRBJ1-2; 10 bases are a match to TRBD1. The clonotype originates from an adult in good health. This chain's CDR3 is CASSGDRGTYGYTF. The CDR3 region has the DNA TGTGCCAGCAGTGGGGACAGGGGTACCTATGGCTACACCTTC.